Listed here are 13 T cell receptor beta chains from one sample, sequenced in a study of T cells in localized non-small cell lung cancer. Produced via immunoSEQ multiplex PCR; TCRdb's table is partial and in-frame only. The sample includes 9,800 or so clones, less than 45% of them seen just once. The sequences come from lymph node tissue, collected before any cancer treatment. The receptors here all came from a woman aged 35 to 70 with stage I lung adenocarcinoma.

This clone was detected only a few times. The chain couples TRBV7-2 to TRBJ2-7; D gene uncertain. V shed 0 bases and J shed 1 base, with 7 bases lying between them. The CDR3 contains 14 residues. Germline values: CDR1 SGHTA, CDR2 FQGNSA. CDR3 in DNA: TGTGCCAGCAGCTTAGCGAAGGGATCCTACGAGCAGTACTTC. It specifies CASSLAKGSYEQYF. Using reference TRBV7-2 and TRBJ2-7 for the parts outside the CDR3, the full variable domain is GAGVSQSPSNKVTEKGKDVELRCDPISGHTALYWYRQSLGQGLEFLIYFQGNSAPDKSGLPSDRFSAERTGGSVSTLTIQRTQQEDSAVYLCASSLAKGSYEQYFGPGTRLTVT.

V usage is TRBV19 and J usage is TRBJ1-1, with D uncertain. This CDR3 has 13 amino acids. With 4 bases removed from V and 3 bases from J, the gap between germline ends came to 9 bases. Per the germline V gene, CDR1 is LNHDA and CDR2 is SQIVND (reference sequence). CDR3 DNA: TGTGCCAGTAGTAGCCAGGCCCACACTGAAGCTTTCTTT. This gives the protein CASSSQAHTEAFF.

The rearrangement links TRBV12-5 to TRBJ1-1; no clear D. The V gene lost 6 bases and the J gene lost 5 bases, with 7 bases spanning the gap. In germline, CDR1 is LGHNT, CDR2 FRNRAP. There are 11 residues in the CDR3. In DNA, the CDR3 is TGTGCTAGTGGGCCCGGGACTGAAGCTTTCTTT. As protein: CASGPGTEAFF.

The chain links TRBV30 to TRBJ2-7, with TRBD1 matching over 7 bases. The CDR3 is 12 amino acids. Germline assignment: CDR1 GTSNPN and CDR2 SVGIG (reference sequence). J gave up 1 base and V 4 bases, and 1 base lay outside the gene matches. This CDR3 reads CAWKTGSYEQYF. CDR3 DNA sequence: TGTGCCTGGAAGACAGGGTCCTACGAGCAGTACTTC.

The CDR3 DNA reads as TGCAGCGCCCTTCAGGGGATAGCTGAAGCTTTCTTT. Amino acids: CSALQGIAEAFF. The chain recombines TRBV29-1 with TRBJ1-1, with a weak D call TRBD1 (6 bases). V was clipped by 7 bases and J by 6 bases, with 15 bases between them. The germline gives CDR1 SQVTM, CDR2 ANQGSEA. The length of the CDR3 is 12 residues. Full variable domain (outside the CDR3, taken from reference TRBV29-1 and TRBJ1-1): SAVISQKPSRDICQRGTSLTIQCQVDSQVTMMFWYRQQPGQSLTLIATANQGSEATYESGFVIDKFPISRPNLTFSTLTVSNMSPEDSSIYLCSALQGIAEAFFGQGTRLTVV.

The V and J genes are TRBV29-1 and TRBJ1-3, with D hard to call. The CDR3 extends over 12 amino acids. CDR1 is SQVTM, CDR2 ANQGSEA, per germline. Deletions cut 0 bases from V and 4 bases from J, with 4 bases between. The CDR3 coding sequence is TGCAGCGTTGAAGATTCGGGAAACACCATATATTTT. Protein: CSVEDSGNTIYF.

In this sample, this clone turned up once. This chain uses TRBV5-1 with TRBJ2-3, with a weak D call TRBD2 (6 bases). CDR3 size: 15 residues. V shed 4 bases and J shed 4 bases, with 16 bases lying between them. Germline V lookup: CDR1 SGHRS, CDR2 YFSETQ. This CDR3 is CASSPGGVGADTQYF. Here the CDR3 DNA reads TGCGCCAGCAGCCCCGGCGGGGTTGGGGCAGATACGCAGTATTTT.

The CDR3 is CASSPQGGLVTEAFF. In DNA, the CDR3 is TGTGCCAGCAGCCCACAGGGAGGCCTCGTCACTGAAGCTTTCTTT. The chain joins TRBV11-3 to TRBJ1-1; a weak D match, TRBD1 (6 bases). CDR1 is SGHNT, CDR2 YENEEA, per germline. V lost 5 bases, J lost 4 bases, and 17 bases lay in between. CDR3 size: 15 residues.

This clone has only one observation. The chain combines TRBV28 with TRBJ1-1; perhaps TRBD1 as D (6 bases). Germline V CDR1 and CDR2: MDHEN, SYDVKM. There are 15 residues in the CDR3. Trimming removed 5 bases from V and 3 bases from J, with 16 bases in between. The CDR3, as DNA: TGTGCCAGCAGTGAATTTGGGGGCGCAGACACTGAAGCTTTCTTT. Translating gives CASSEFGGADTEAFF.

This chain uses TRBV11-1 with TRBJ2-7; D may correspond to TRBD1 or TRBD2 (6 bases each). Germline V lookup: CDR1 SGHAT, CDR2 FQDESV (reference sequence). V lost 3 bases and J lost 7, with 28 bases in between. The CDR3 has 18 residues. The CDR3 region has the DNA TGTGCCAGCAGCTTGGATGGGGGGCTTTCCACGAGGGGAGAAGAGCAGTACTTC. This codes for CASSLDGGLSTRGEEQYF.

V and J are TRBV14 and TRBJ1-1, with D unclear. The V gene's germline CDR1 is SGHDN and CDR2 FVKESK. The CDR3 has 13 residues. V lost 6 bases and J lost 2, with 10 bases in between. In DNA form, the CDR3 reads TGTGCCAGCAGGCGGGTTTCTAACACTGAAGCTTTCTTT. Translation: CASRRVSNTEAFF.

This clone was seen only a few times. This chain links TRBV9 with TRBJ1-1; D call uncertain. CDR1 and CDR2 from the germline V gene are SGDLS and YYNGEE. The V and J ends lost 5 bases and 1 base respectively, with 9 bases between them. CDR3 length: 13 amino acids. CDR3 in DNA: TGTGCCAGCAGTGATTACAGGAACACTGAAGCTTTCTTT. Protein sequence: CASSDYRNTEAFF. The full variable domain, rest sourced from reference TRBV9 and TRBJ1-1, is DSGVTQTPKHLITATGQRVTLRCSPRSGDLSVYWYQQSLDQGLQFLIQYYNGEERAKGNILERFSAQQFPDLHSELNLSSLELGDSALYFCASSDYRNTEAFFGQGTRLTVV.

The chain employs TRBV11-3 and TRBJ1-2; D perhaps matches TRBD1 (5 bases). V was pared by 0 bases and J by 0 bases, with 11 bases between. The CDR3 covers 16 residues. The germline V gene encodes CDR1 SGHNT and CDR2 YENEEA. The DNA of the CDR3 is TGTGCCAGCAGCTTAGAGATCAGGGTCTCTAACTATGGCTACACCTTC. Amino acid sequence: CASSLEIRVSNYGYTF.